This T cell receptor beta chain appears in the sequencing data of a study of shared clonotypes between healthy human individuals. Study conclusions and caveats: Larger estimated richness was generally seen in naive subsets than in memory subsets. A handful of donors had 5% to 6.5% of their naive CD4 clonotypes in common.

Into CD45RA+ naive and CD45RA-negative memory subsets, the CD4+ cells were split. Germline V gives CDR1 MDHEN, CDR2 SYDVKM. The V and J ends lost 7 bases and 5 bases respectively, with 26 bases between them. The CDR3 runs 17 residues. This clone showed up just once. Its matching antigen is unknown. Per sorted-subset replicate PCR, input was approximately 200 ng DNA, representing around 28,000 T cell genomes. Sequencing used immunoSEQ multiplex PCR; TCRdb keeps in-frame clones, though not all of them. The table shows approximately 1,000,000 clones, with approximately 80% occurring only once. Material: memory CD4+ T cells from PBMCs. This sample's subset: CD45RA-negative fraction. This TCR was recovered from a man younger than 35 in good health. Some clones in this sample may be carry-over from other donors' samples. The rearrangement joins TRBV28 to TRBJ1-2, with D possibly matching TRBD1 (5 bases). Here the CDR3 DNA reads TGTGCCAGCACCCAACAGGCGGGGGGATTCCCTAGATATGGCTACACCTTC. The encoded protein is CASTQQAGGFPRYGYTF.